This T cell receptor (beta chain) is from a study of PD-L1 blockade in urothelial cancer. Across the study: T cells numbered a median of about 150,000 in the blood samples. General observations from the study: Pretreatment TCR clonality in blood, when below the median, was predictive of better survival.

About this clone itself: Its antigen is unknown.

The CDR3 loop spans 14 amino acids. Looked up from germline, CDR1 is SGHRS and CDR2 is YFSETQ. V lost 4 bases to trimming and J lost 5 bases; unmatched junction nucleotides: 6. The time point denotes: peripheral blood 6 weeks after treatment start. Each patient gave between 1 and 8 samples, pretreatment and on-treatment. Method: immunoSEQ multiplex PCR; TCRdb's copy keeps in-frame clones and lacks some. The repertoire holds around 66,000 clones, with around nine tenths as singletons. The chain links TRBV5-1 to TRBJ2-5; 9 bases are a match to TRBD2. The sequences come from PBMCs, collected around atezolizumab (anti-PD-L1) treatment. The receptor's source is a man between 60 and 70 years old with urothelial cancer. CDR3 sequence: CASSRASGVETQYF. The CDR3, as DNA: TGCGCCAGCAGCCGGGCTAGCGGGGTCGAGACCCAGTACTTC. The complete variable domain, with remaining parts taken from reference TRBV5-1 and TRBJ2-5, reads KAGVTQTPRYLIKTRGQQVTLSCSPISGHRSVSWYQQTPGQGLQFLFEYFSETQRNKGNFPGRFSGRQFSNSRSEMNVSTLELGDSALYLCASSRASGVETQYFGPGTRLLVL.